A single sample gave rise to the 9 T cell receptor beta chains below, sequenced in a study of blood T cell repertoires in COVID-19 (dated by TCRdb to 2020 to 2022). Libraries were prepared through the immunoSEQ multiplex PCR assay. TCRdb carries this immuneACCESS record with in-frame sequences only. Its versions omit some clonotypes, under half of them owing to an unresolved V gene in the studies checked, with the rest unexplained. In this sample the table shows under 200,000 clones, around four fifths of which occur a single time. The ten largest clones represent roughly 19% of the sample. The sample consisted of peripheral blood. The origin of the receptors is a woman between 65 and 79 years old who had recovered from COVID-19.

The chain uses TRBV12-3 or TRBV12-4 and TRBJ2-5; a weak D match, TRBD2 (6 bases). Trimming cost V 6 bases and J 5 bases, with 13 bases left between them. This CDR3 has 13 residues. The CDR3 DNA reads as TGTGCCAGCAGACGCGACCGGGGGGAGACCCAGTACTTC. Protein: CASRRDRGETQYF.

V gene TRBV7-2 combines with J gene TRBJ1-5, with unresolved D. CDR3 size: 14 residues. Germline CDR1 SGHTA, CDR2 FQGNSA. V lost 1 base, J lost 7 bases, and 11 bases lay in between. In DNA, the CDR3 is TGTGCCAGCAGCTTAGTGGGAGGGCCCCAGCCCCAGCATTTT. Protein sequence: CASSLVGGPQPQHF.

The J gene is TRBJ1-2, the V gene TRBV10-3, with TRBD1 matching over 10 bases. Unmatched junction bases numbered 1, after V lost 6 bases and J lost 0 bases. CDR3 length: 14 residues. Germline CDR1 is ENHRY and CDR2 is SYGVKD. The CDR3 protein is CAIRGTGANYGYTF. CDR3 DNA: TGTGCCATCAGGGGGACAGGGGCTAACTATGGCTACACCTTC.

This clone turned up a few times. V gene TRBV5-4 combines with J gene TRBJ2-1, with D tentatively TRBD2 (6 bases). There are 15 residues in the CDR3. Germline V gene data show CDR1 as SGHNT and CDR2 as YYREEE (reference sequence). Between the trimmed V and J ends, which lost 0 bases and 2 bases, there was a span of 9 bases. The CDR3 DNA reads TGTGCCAGCAGCTTGGGGGCGGGAACCTACAATGAGCAGTTCTTC. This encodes CASSLGAGTYNEQFF.

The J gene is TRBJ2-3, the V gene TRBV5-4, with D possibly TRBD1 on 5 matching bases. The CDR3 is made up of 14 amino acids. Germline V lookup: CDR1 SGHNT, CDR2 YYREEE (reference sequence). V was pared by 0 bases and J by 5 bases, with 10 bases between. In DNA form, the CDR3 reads TGTGCCAGCAGCTTGGCCTCCCAGGGAGATACGCAGTATTTT. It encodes CASSLASQGDTQYF.

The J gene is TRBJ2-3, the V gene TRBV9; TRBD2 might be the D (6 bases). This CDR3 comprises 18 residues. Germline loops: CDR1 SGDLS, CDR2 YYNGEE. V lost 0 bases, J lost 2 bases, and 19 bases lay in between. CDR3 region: CASSVATGVTSITDTQYF. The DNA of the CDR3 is TGTGCCAGCAGCGTAGCCACTGGGGTAACTAGCATCACAGATACGCAGTATTTT.

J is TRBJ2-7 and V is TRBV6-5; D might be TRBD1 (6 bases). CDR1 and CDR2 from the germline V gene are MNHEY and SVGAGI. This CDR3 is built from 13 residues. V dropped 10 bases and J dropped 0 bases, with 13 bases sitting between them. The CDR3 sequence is CATRTDSSYEQYF. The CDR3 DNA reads TGTGCCACCCGGACAGACTCCTCCTACGAGCAGTACTTC.

The CDR3 loop reads CASRDSQETQYF. CDR3 in DNA: TGTGCCAGCAGGGACAGTCAAGAGACCCAGTACTTC. The chain combines TRBV7-9 with TRBJ2-5; possible D gene TRBD1, 6 bases. The CDR3 runs 12 residues. V lost 6 bases and J lost 2, with 7 bases in between. CDR1 and CDR2 from the germline V gene are SEHNR and FQNEAQ (reference sequence).

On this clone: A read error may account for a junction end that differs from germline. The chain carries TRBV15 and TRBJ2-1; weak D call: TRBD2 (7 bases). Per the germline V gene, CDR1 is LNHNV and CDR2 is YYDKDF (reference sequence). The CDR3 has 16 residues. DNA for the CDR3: TGTGCCACCAGCAGGAACCCGGGGGGCTCCCACAATGAGCAGTTCTTC. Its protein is CATSRNPGGSHNEQFF. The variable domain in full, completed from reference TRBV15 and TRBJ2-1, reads DAMVIQNPRYQVTQFGKPVTLSCSQTLNHNVMYWYQQKSSQAPKLLFHYYDKDFNNEADTPDNFQSRRPNTSFCFLDIRSPGLGDTAMYLCATSRNPGGSHNEQFFGPGTRLTVL.